The T cell receptor (beta chain) described here comes from a study of control samples from healthy donors and cancer patients. Produced via immunoSEQ multiplex PCR; TCRdb's table is partial and in-frame only. The data show tens of thousands of clones, about 95% seen once. With 3 bases clipped from V and 3 bases from J, the junction kept 13 bases outside the gene matches. The CDR3 sequence is 16 residues long. Germline loops: CDR1 DFQATT, CDR2 SNEGSKA (reference sequence). The sequence was obtained from a young man in good health. The V call is TRBV20-1, the J call TRBJ2-5, with 7 bases aligning to TRBD1. The sample taken for sequencing was blood. CDR3 coding DNA: TGCAGTGCTAGTGGGCATTTAAGGGGGCTAAAAGAGACCCAGTACTTC. As protein: CSASGHLRGLKETQYF.